This entry lists 14 T cell receptor beta chains sequenced from one sample in a study of chemoradiotherapy in HPV16-positive cancers. Sequenced by immunoSEQ multiplex PCR; TCRdb stores in-frame clones only, minus some. The repertoire includes tens of thousands of clones, around 90% of them detected once, and less than 3.5% sits in the top ten. The input for sequencing was blood, taken from a patient who underwent chemoradiotherapy. The receptors were sampled from a human donor with HPV-associated anogenital cancer.

A few counts support this clone. The CDR3, as DNA: TGTGCCAGCAGTGGGAAGGGGGCGCGTAATTCCTATGGCTACACCTTC. Translating gives CASSGKGARNSYGYTF. The J gene is TRBJ1-2, the V gene TRBV25-1, with 7 bases identical to TRBD1. CDR1 is MGHDK, CDR2 SYGVNS, per germline. The ends lost 4 bases at V and 4 bases at J; junction bases unmatched: 12. This CDR3 spans 16 amino acids.

The CDR3 protein is CASSYSSSGTPREQYF. In nucleotides, the CDR3 is TGTGCCAGCAGTTACTCCTCTAGCGGGACCCCCCGAGAGCAGTACTTC. This chain connects TRBV6-5 to TRBJ2-5; 9 bases agree with TRBD2. Germline V lookup: CDR1 MNHEY, CDR2 SVGAGI. The CDR3 consists of 16 residues. V lost 0 bases, J lost 11 bases, and 13 bases stayed unmatched.

The rearrangement links TRBV19 to TRBJ2-1; 11 bases are a match to TRBD2. CDR3 length: 19 amino acids. Trimming took 7 bases from V and 6 from J; bases not matched to a gene: 20. Germline CDR1 and CDR2: LNHDA and SQIVND (reference sequence). In DNA form, the CDR3 reads TGTGCCAGTAACGGAATGGGGCTAGCGGGAGGTGTACTATTCAATGAGCAGTTCTTC. Translation: CASNGMGLAGGVLFNEQFF.

The chain joins TRBV6-1 to TRBJ2-1, with 11 bases lining up with TRBD2. CDR1 is MNHNS, CDR2 SASEGT, per germline. This CDR3 has 15 amino acids. V gave up 6 bases and J gave up 4 bases; unmatched junction bases: 5. CDR3 nucleotides: TGTGCCAGCAGGGACCTAGCGGGGGGTTACAATGAGCAGTTCTTC. Its protein product is CASRDLAGGYNEQFF.

The genes are TRBV10-3 and TRBJ2-3; perhaps TRBD2 as D (6 bases). The germline V and J ends were trimmed by 6 bases and 1 base, with 20 bases remaining between them. The CDR3 has 17 residues. Germline lookup yields CDR1 ENHRY and CDR2 SYGVKD. The CDR3 region has the DNA TGTGCCATCAGGGGAGGAGCAATCTTGACTGGCACAGATACGCAGTATTTT. Protein product: CAIRGGAILTGTDTQYF.

This clone appeared once. The chain joins TRBV9 to TRBJ2-3, with a possible D match to TRBD2 (5 bases). The CDR3 has 16 amino acids. V was cut by 4 bases and J by 1 base, with 16 bases left in between. Germline CDR1 is SGDLS and CDR2 is YYNGEE. The CDR3 nucleotides are TGTGCCAGCAGCTCCCCCCGGGGTGGACGCACAGATACGCAGTATTTT. Its translation is CASSSPRGGRTDTQYF.

The chain employs TRBV4-3 and TRBJ2-3; 16 bases are shared with TRBD2. CDR3 length: 18 residues. CDR1 is LGHNA and CDR2 is YSLEER in the germline V gene. V was pared by 5 bases and J by 3 bases, with 8 bases of the junction left unmatched. The CDR3 is CASSSPGLAGGPTDTQYF. The CDR3 region has the DNA TGCGCCAGCAGCTCGCCGGGACTAGCGGGGGGGCCAACAGATACGCAGTATTTT.

The rearrangement links TRBV19 to TRBJ1-2; D is unresolved. The CDR3 covers 14 residues. Germline V gene sequence: CDR1 LNHDA, CDR2 SQIVND (reference sequence). Trimming left V 3 bases short and J 0 bases short, with 8 bases between. The CDR3 coding sequence is TGTGCCAGTAGTATGGGCAGATCTAACTATGGCTACACCTTC. Translated, it gives CASSMGRSNYGYTF. Combining the CDR3 with reference TRBV19 and TRBJ1-2 gives the whole variable domain DGGITQSPKYLFRKEGQNVTLSCEQNLNHDAMYWYRQDPGQGLRLIYYSQIVNDFQKGDIAEGYSVSREKKESFPLTVTSAQKNPTAFYLCASSMGRSNYGYTFGSGTRLTVV.

The rearrangement uses TRBV7-2 and TRBJ2-4; the match to TRBD1 covers 7 bases. From germline, CDR1 is SGHTA and CDR2 FQGNSA. The ends lost 4 bases at V and 4 bases at J; junction bases unmatched: 1. This CDR3 region has 13 residues. CDR3 DNA: TGTGCCAGCAGCTCGACAGGGAAAAACATTCAGTACTTC. As protein: CASSSTGKNIQYF.

V and J are TRBV10-3 and TRBJ2-7; tentative D call: TRBD1 (6 bases). Germline V gives CDR1 ENHRY, CDR2 SYGVKD. This CDR3 has 16 residues. V lost 9 bases, J lost 0 bases, and 21 bases lay in between. The CDR3 is CAIYRVPLADSYEQYF. For the CDR3, the DNA is TGTGCCATATACAGGGTACCCTTGGCCGACTCCTACGAGCAGTACTTC.

Only one count was recorded for this clone. The genes are TRBV7-9 and TRBJ2-1; 8 nucleotides match TRBD2. CDR1 and CDR2 from the germline V gene are SEHNR and FQNEAQ (reference sequence). This CDR3 is 16 amino acids long. V dropped 7 bases and J dropped 2; count of bases not matched to a gene: 10. The CDR3: CASTDRTGGPYNEQFF. The CDR3 DNA is TGTGCCAGCACCGACAGAACGGGAGGGCCCTACAATGAGCAGTTCTTC.

The gene calls are TRBV27 and TRBJ2-7; D is undetermined. Trimming took off 2 bases at V and 0 bases at J, with 11 bases between the two ends. Germline V gene sequence: CDR1 MNHEY, CDR2 SMNVEV (reference sequence). This CDR3 spans 15 amino acids. The CDR3 loop is CASSLNAGSSYEQYF. The CDR3 DNA reads TGTGCCAGCAGTTTAAATGCCGGTTCCTCCTACGAGCAGTACTTC.

The V gene is TRBV10-3, the J gene TRBJ2-7; TRBD2 matches at 12 bases. There are 14 residues in the CDR3. J gave up 4 bases and V 4 bases, and 2 bases lay outside the gene matches. Germline assignment: CDR1 ENHRY and CDR2 SYGVKD. CDR3 sequence: CAISGTSGAYEQYF. CDR3 DNA sequence: TGTGCCATCAGTGGGACTAGCGGGGCATACGAGCAGTACTTC.

The J gene is TRBJ1-1, the V gene TRBV30; the match to TRBD1 covers 8 bases. Per germline, CDR1 GTSNPN and CDR2 SVGIG (reference sequence). This CDR3 is built from 11 residues. V lost 8 bases, J lost 1 base, and 0 bases stayed unmatched. The CDR3 bases are TGTGCCGGACAGGGGAACACTGAAGCTTTCTTT. Translated, it gives CAGQGNTEAFF.